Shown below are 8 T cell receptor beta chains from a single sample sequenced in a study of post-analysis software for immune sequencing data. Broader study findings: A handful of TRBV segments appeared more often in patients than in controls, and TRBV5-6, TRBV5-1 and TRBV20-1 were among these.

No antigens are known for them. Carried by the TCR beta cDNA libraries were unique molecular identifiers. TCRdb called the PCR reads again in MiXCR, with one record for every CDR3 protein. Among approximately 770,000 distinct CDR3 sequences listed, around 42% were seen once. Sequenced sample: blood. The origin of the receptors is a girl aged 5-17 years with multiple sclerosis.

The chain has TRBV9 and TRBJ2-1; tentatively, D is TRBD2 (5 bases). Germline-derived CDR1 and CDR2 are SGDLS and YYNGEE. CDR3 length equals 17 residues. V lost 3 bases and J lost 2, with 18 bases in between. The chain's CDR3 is CASSGNIASHTYNEQFF. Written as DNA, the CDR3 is TGTGCCAGCAGCGGAAACATCGCTAGCCACACCTACAATGAGCAGTTCTTC.

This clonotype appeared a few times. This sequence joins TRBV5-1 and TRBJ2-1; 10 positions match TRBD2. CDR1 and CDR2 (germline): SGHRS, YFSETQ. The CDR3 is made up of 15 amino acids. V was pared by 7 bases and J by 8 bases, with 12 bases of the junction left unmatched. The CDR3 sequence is CASYLRAGGGDEQFF. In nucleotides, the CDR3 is TGCGCCAGCTATCTCCGAGCGGGAGGGGGCGATGAGCAGTTCTTC. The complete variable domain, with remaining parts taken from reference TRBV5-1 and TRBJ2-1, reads KAGVTQTPRYLIKTRGQQVTLSCSPISGHRSVSWYQQTPGQGLQFLFEYFSETQRNKGNFPGRFSGRQFSNSRSEMNVSTLELGDSALYLCASYLRAGGGDEQFFGPGTRLTVL.

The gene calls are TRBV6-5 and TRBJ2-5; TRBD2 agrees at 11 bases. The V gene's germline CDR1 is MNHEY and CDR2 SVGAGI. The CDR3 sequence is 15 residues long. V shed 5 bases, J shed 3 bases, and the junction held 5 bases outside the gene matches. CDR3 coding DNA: TGTGCCAGCAGTCCTGTAGCGGGAGGGAAAGAGACCCAGTACTTC. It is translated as CASSPVAGGKETQYF.

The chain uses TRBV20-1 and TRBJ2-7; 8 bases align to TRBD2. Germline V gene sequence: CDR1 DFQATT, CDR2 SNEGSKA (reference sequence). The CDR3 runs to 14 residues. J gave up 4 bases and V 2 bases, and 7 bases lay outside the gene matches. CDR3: CSARRTSNLYEQYF. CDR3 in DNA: TGCAGTGCTAGAAGGACTAGCAATTTGTACGAGCAGTACTTC.

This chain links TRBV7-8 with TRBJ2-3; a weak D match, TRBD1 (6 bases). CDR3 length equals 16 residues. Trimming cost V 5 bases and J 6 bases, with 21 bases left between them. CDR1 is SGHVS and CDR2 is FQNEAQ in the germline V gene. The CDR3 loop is CASSQQGSQTVDTQYF. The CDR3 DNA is TGTGCCAGCAGCCAACAGGGCTCCCAAACCGTCGATACGCAGTATTTT.

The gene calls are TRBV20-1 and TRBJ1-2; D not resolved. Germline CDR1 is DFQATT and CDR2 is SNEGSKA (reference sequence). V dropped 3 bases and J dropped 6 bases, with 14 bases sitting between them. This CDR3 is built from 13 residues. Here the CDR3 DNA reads TGCAGTGCTAGTCTAGGACGGGAGCATGGCTACACCTTC. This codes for CSASLGREHGYTF.

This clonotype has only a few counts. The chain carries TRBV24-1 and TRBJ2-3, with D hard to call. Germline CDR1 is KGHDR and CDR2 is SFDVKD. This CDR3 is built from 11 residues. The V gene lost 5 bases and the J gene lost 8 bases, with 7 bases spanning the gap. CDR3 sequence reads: CATSVGATQYF. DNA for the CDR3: TGTGCCACCAGTGTCGGAGCTACGCAGTATTTT.

The chain's CDR3 is CASSQDPGRLAGVGANVLTF. DNA for the CDR3: TGTGCCAGCAGCCAAGATCCAGGGCGGCTAGCGGGAGTTGGGGCCAACGTCCTGACTTTC. The chain couples TRBV4-2 to TRBJ2-6, with 10 positions matching TRBD2. Germline V gives CDR1 LGHNA, CDR2 YNFKEQ. The CDR3 has 20 amino acids. The V and J ends lost 0 bases and 3 bases, in that order; junction bases with no gene match: 11.